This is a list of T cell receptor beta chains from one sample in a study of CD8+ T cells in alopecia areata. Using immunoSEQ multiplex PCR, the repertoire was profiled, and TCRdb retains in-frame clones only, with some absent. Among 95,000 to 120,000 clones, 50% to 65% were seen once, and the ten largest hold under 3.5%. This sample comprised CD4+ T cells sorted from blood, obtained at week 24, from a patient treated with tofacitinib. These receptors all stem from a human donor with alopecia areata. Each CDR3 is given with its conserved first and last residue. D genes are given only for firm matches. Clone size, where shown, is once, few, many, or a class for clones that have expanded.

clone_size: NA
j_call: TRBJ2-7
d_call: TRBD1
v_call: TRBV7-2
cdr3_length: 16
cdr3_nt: TGTGCCAGCAGCTTAGGGACAGGGGGCTTATCCTACGAGCAGTACTTC
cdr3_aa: CASSLGTGGLSYEQYF

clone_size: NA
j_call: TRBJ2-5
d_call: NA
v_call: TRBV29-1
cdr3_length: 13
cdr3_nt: TGCAGCGTTGAGTACGAGGTCCTAGAGACCCAGTACTTC
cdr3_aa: CSVEYEVLETQYF

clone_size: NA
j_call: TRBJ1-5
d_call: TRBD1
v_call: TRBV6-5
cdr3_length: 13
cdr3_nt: TGTGCCAGTGGACAGGGTTGGAATCAGCCCCAGCATTTT
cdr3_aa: CASGQGWNQPQHF

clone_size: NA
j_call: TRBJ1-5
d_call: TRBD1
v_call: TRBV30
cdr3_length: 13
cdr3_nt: TGTGCCTGGGGGCAGGGGGTGGTGCAGCCCCAGCATTTT
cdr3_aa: CAWGQGVVQPQHF

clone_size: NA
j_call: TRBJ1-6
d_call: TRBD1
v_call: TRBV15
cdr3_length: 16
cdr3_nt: TGTGCCACCAGCAGAGTTAAGGGACAGGGTAATTCACCCCTCCACTTT
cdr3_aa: CATSRVKGQGNSPLHF

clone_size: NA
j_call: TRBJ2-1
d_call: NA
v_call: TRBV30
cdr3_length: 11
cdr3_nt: TGTGCCTGGAAGATGTACAATGAGCAGTTCTTC
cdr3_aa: CAWKMYNEQFF

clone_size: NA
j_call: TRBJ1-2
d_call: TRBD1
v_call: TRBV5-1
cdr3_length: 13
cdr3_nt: TGCGCCAGCAGCTTATGGGACAGGGACGGCTACACCTTC
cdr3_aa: CASSLWDRDGYTF

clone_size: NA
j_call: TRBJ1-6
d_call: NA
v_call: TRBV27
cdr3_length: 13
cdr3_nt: TGTGCCAGCGCCGGGGCAGGGAATTCACCCCTCCACTTT
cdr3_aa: CASAGAGNSPLHF

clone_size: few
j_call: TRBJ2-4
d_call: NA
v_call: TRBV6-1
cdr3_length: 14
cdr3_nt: TGTGCCAGCAGTGAACAAGTAACCAAAAACATTCAGTACTTC
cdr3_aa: CASSEQVTKNIQYF

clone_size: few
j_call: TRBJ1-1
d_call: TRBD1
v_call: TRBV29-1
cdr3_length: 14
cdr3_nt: TGCAGCGTCAGACAAACAGGGGGAACATCTGAAGCTTTCTTT
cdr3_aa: CSVRQTGGTSEAFF

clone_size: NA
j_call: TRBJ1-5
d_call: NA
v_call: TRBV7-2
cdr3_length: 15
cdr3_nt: TGTGCCAGCAGCCCGGATCCGGGATCCAATCAGCCCCAGCATTTT
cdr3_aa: CASSPDPGSNQPQHF

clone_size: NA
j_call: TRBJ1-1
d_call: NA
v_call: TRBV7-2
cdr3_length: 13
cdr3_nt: TGTGCCAGCACCCTTCCCCAGCTCACTGAAGCTTTCTTT
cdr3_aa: CASTLPQLTEAFF

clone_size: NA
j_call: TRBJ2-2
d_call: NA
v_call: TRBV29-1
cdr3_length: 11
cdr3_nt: TGCAGCGTTGAATATGCCGGGGAGCTGTTTTTT
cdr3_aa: CSVEYAGELFF

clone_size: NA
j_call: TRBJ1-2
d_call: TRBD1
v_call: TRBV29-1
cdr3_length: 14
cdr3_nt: TGCAGCGTTGAGGAGGCAGGGGGCCTTTCCAGCTACACCTTC
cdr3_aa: CSVEEAGGLSSYTF

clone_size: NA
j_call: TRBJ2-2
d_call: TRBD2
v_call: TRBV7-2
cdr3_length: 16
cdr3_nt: TGTGCCAGCAGCGAGTTAGCGGGGGTGAACACCGGGGAGCTGTTTTTT
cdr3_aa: CASSELAGVNTGELFF

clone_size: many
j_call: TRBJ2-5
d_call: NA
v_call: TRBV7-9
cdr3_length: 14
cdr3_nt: TGTGCCAGCAGCTTAAGTGCAGGCCAAGAGACCCAGTACTTC
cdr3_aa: CASSLSAGQETQYF

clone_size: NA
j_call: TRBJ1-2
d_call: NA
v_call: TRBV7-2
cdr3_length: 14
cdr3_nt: TGTGCCAGCACCTGGACAGTTTCCCACTATGGCTACACCTTC
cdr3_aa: CASTWTVSHYGYTF

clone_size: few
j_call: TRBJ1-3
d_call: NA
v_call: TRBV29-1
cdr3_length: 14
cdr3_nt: TGCAGCGCCCGGACGGGGGTTGGTGGAAACACCATATATTTT
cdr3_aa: CSARTGVGGNTIYF

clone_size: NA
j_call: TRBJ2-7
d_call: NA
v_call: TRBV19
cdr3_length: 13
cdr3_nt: TGTGCCAGTGGGACTCGGAGCTCCTACGAGCAGTACTTC
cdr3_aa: CASGTRSSYEQYF

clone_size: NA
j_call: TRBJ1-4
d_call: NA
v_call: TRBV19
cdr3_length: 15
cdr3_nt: TGTGCCAGTAGTATCGTAGCAGGGCGGAATGAAAAACTGTTTTTT
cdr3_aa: CASSIVAGRNEKLFF

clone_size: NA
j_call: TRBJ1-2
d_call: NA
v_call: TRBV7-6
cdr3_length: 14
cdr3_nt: TGTGCCAGCAGCTTAGGTTCAGGGACGCACGACTACACCTTC
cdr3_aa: CASSLGSGTHDYTF

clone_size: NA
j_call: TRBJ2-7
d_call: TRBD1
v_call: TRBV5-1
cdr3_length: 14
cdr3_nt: TGCGCCAGCAGCTTAAGGACAGGCCGTGACGAGCAGTACTTC
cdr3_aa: CASSLRTGRDEQYF

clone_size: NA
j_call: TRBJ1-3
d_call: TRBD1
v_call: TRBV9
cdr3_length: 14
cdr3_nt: TGTGCCAGCAGCGTTGCCGGGACAGGAGACACCATATATTTT
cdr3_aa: CASSVAGTGDTIYF

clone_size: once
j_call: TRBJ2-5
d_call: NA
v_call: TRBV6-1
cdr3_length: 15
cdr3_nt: TGTGCCAGCAGTGAGATAACGACTAGTGTGGGGACCCAGTACTTC
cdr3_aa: CASSEITTSVGTQYF

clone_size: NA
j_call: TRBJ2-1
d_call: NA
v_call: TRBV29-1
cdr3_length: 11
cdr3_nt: TGCAGCGTTTCAGGCGGCCAGGAGCAGTTCTTC
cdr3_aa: CSVSGGQEQFF

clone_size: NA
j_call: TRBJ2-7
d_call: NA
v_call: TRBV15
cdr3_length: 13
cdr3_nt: TGTGCCACCAGCTTGGCTCAAGACTACGAGCAGTACTTC
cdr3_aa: CATSLAQDYEQYF

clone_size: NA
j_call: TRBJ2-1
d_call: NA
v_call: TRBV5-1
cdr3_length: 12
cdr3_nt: TGCGCCAGCAGCTTGGGACAGAATGAGCAGTTCTTC
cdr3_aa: CASSLGQNEQFF

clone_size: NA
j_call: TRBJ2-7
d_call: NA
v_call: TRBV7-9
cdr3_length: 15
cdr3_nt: TGTGCCAGCAGCATGGCAGGGTCCCTCTCCTACGAGCAGTACTTC
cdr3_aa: CASSMAGSLSYEQYF

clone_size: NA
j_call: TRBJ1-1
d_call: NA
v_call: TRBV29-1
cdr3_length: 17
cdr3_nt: TGCAGCGTTGAATACCCGAAGGGGGAGGGGGTGAACACTGAAGCTTTCTTT
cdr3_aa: CSVEYPKGEGVNTEAFF